Sequencing of this T cell receptor (beta chain) was carried out in a study of cytomegalovirus exposure and HLA in healthy donors. Study-wide results and caveats: Earlier analysis found most TCR beta V segments productive about 90% or about 30% of the time. Most observed TCR sequences were rare, whereas some public TCRs were detected in many donors.

Note on this clone: Its antigen is unidentified.

This CDR3 spans 11 amino acids. The V gene's germline CDR1 is DFQATT and CDR2 SNEGSKA (reference sequence). V shed 6 bases and J shed 5 bases, with 10 bases lying between them. The PCR had 60 Vbeta and 13 Jbeta primers. Assay used: immunoSEQ multiplex PCR; TCRdb lists only in-frame clones, some missing. The profile shows tens of thousands of clones, 73% of them singletons. The chain is built from TRBV20-1 and TRBJ1-1, with D possibly matching TRBD1 (5 bases). This clonotype was sampled from a man over 45 in good health and CMV-seronegative. Sequenced input: PBMCs. The CDR3 DNA follows: TGCAGTGCGGGCGGGGGGACTGAAGCTTTCTTT. Its translation is CSAGGGTEAFF.